This TCR beta chain stems from a study of tumor-infiltrating lymphocytes in primary liver carcinoma. From unsorted bulk tissue weighing roughly 17-34 mg, DNA and RNA were co-extracted. This clonotype was detected once. A constant-region primer served to make TCR beta cDNA from around 500 ng total RNA. Sequencing libraries for TCR beta derived from three nested multiplex PCR rounds that used slightly modified ARM-PCR. TCRdb reprocessed the multiplex PCR reads with MiXCR, giving one entry per CDR3 protein. The data hold about 120,000 distinct CDR3 sequences, with 55% to 70% observed a single time. This TCR came from a woman aged 55-70 years with primary liver carcinoma and hepatitis B virus infection. Source material: tumor-adjacent normal liver tissue.

CDR3 in DNA: TGCGCCAGCAAGGAGGGTCTTCCTAATGAAAAACTGTTTTTT. It encodes CASKEGLPNEKLFF. V and J are TRBV5-1 and TRBJ1-4; D is ambiguous. Trimming stripped 6 bases from V and 3 bases from J, with 12 bases between. Germline V CDR1 and CDR2: SGHRS, YFSETQ. The CDR3 loop spans 14 amino acids.